The sequence of this T cell receptor beta chain was determined in a study of T cell changes during pregnancy in multiple sclerosis. Trimming left V 5 bases short and J 6 bases short, with 17 bases between. The CDR3 is 14 amino acids. CDR1 LNHDA and CDR2 SQIVND come from the germline V gene (reference sequence). Sequenced by immunoSEQ multiplex PCR; TCRdb stores in-frame clones only, minus some. The table has under 95,000 clones, roughly 92% seen once. The rearrangement joins TRBV19 to TRBJ2-7; tentative D call: TRBD1 (6 bases). The sequence came from a female donor with multiple sclerosis, enrolled in a pregnancy study. The starting material was peripheral blood, obtained after pregnancy. The CDR3 bases are TGTGCCAGTAGTTCCGGTGGGACACCCCTCGAGCAGTACTTC. Amino acid sequence: CASSSGGTPLEQYF. Full variable domain (outside the CDR3, taken from reference TRBV19 and TRBJ2-7): DGGITQSPKYLFRKEGQNVTLSCEQNLNHDAMYWYRQDPGQGLRLIYYSQIVNDFQKGDIAEGYSVSREKKESFPLTVTSAQKNPTAFYLCASSSGGTPLEQYFGPGTRLTVT.